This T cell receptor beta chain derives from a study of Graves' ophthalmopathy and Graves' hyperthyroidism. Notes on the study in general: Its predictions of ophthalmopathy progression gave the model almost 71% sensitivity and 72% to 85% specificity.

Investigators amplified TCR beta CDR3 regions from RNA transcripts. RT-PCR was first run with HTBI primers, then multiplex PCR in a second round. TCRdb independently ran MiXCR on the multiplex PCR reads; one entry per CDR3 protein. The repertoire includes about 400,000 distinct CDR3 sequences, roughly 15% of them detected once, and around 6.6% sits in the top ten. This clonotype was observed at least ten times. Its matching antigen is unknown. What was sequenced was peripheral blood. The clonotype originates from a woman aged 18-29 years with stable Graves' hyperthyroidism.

CDR3 in DNA: TGTGCCATCAGGGGGACTCGCAAGATTGAAGCTTTCTTT. Its translation: CAIRGTRKIEAFF. The chain is built from TRBV10-3 and TRBJ1-1; a possible D gene is TRBD1 (5 bases). The CDR3 has 13 residues. V lost 6 bases, J lost 7 bases, and 15 bases lay in between. Germline CDR1 ENHRY, CDR2 SYGVKD.